Below, 13 T cell receptor beta chains from the same sample are listed, as sequenced in a study of identical twins. Via MiXCR, TCRdb re-called the 5' RACE reads, giving one row per CDR3 protein. Altogether 450,000 or so distinct CDR3 sequences are present, around 14% being singletons, with the ten largest covering about 0.52%. The same sample was also studied in work on yellow fever vaccine responses in identical twins.

Sequences were obtained from CD4+ T cells sorted from blood. The receptors originated from a woman aged 18-29 years in good health.

The chain couples TRBV7-9 to TRBJ2-5; 7 bases fit TRBD1. Per germline, CDR1 SEHNR and CDR2 FQNEAQ (reference sequence). CDR3 length: 15 residues. V dropped 6 bases and J dropped 5; count of bases not matched to a gene: 12. In DNA, the CDR3 is TGTGCCAGCAGTCCGAGACAGACAGGGTCGGAGACCCAGTACTTC. Translation gives CASSPRQTGSETQYF.

This clonotype has at least ten counts. The chain combines TRBV20-1 with TRBJ2-3; D unclear. This CDR3 is 13 amino acids long. The germline gives CDR1 DFQATT, CDR2 SNEGSKA (reference sequence). The V end lost 1 base, the J end lost 2 bases, and 7 bases lay between the germline ends. CDR3 region: CSARAQPTDTQYF. As DNA, the CDR3 is TGCAGTGCTAGAGCCCAGCCCACAGATACGCAGTATTTT.

This clonotype was recorded many times. The gene calls are TRBV7-2 and TRBJ1-5; D is perhaps TRBD1 (5 bases). In germline, CDR1 is SGHTA, CDR2 FQGNSA. The CDR3 extends over 13 amino acids. The V end lost 5 bases, the J end lost 5 bases, and 10 bases lay between the germline ends. CDR3 nucleotides: TGTGCCAGCAGCCCCCAGGGTGATCAGCCCCAGCATTTT. Translating gives CASSPQGDQPQHF.

In its sample, this clonotype was seen a few times. The rearrangement joins TRBV20-1 to TRBJ1-1; no clear D gene. The CDR3 spans 13 residues. Germline V gene lookup returns CDR1 DFQATT and CDR2 SNEGSKA (reference sequence). V lost 6 bases to trimming and J lost 2 bases, with 13 bases between them. The CDR3 sequence: CSAPAQINTEAFF. The CDR3 DNA reads TGCAGTGCCCCCGCCCAGATAAACACTGAAGCTTTCTTT.

This clonotype appeared a few times. This sequence joins TRBV10-2 and TRBJ1-2, with 8 bases matching TRBD1. The CDR3 is 13 amino acids. Trimming took 5 bases from V and 10 from J; bases not matched to a gene: 9. CDR1 is WSHSY, CDR2 SAAADI, per germline. The CDR3 sequence is CASSSQGASSYTF. Here the CDR3 DNA reads TGCGCCAGCAGTTCTCAGGGGGCATCATCCTACACCTTC.

This clonotype turned up a few times. V and J are TRBV9 and TRBJ2-1, with TRBD2 matching over 10 bases. J gave up 12 bases and V 2 bases, and 2 bases lay outside the gene matches. CDR3 size: 12 residues. Per germline, CDR1 SGDLS and CDR2 YYNGEE. CDR3 sequence: CASSVLAGGQFF. CDR3 DNA: TGTGCCAGCAGCGTCTTAGCGGGAGGGCAGTTCTTC.

This clonotype has more than one count but fewer than ten. CDR3 in DNA: TGCAGCGTTGAAGATTGGGAGCGGGGGATCATCTATGAGCAGTTCTTC. Its protein is CSVEDWERGIIYEQFF. The chain combines TRBV29-1 with TRBJ2-1; 8 bases match TRBD2. Losses at the gene ends were 0 bases for V and 8 bases for J; bases not matched to a gene: 12. The CDR3 has 16 amino acids. Germline assignment: CDR1 SQVTM and CDR2 ANQGSEA.

The chain links TRBV18 to TRBJ2-1; D is ambiguous. The germline V gene encodes CDR1 KGHSH and CDR2 LQKENI. The CDR3 has 12 amino acids. Between the trimmed V and J ends, which lost 1 base and 8 bases, there was a span of 6 bases. The CDR3: CASSPLTDEQFF. CDR3 nucleotide sequence: TGTGCCAGCTCACCACTTACCGATGAGCAGTTCTTC.

This clonotype was seen only a few times. The genes are TRBV20-1 and TRBJ2-1; possibly TRBD2 for D (5 bases). In germline, CDR1 is DFQATT, CDR2 SNEGSKA (reference sequence). The V end was cut by 6 bases, the J end by 0 bases, with 12 bases between. The CDR3 sequence is 14 residues long. The CDR3 protein is CSAEPTSSYNEQFF. The CDR3 region has the DNA TGCAGTGCCGAACCTACTAGCTCCTACAATGAGCAGTTCTTC.

As to this clonotype: At one of its ends the junction is not consistent with the germline gene, which may arise from a read error. The chain employs TRBV3-1 and TRBJ2-3; D possibly corresponds to TRBD1 (5 bases). From germline, CDR1 is LGHDT and CDR2 YNNKEL (reference sequence). This CDR3 is 13 amino acids long. Written as DNA, the CDR3 is TGTGCCAGCAGCCAAGAGACCAGGGTGGACCTCGTTTTT. Its protein is CASSQETRVDLVF.

The table lists this clonotype with many counts. The genes are TRBV11-3 and TRBJ2-1; 7 nucleotides line up with TRBD1. Germline CDR1 is SGHNT and CDR2 is YENEEA. Trimming cost V 5 bases and J 0 bases; bases outside gene matches: 1. This CDR3 contains 14 residues. CDR3: CASSPGGSYNEQFF. The CDR3 nucleotides read TGTGCCAGCAGCCCAGGGGGCTCCTACAATGAGCAGTTCTTC.

The chain joins TRBV29-1 to TRBJ2-1, with D possibly TRBD2 on 5 matching bases. V was clipped by 4 bases and J by 10 bases, with 8 bases between them. The CDR3 has 10 residues. CDR1 and CDR2 (germline): SQVTM, ANQGSEA. CDR3 bases: TGCAGCGTTGCAAGCGGCGAGCAGTTCTTC. Protein product: CSVASGEQFF.

This clonotype was picked up many times. CDR3 bases: TGTGCCAGCAGCACCGGGGCTCTTAGTGGCACAGATACGCAGTATTTT. Translation gives CASSTGALSGTDTQYF. The chain carries TRBV12-3 or TRBV12-4 and TRBJ2-3, with D possibly being TRBD1 or TRBD2 (5 bases each). The CDR3 runs 16 residues. The V end was cut by 6 bases, the J end by 1 base, with 17 bases between.